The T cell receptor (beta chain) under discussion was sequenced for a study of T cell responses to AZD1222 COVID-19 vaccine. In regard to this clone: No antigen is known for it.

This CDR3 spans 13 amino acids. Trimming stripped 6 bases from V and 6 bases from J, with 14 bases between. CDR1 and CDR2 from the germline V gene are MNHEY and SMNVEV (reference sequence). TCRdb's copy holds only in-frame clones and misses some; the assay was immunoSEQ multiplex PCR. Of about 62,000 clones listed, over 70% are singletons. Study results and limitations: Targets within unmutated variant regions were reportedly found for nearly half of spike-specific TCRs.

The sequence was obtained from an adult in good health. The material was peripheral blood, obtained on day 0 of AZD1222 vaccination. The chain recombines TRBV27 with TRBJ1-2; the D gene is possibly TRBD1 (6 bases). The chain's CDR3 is CASRGASPNGYTF. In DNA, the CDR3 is TGTGCCAGCAGGGGGGCAAGCCCCAATGGCTACACCTTC.